This T cell receptor beta chain was sequenced during a study of blood T cell repertoires in COVID-19. Profiling relied on immunoSEQ multiplex PCR, and the TCRdb table lists in-frame clones only, not all of them. Of 150,000 to 200,000 clones listed, about 85% are singletons. Germline V gives CDR1 MNHEY, CDR2 SVGEGT. V lost 6 bases, J lost 1 base, and 12 bases lay in between. The CDR3 spans 14 residues. The specimen sequenced was peripheral blood. The chain uses TRBV6-2 or TRBV6-3 and TRBJ1-1; a possible D gene is TRBD1 (6 bases). The receptor comes from a man aged 70-80 years with active or convalescent COVID-19. The CDR3 reads CASSRQVGNTEAFF. CDR3 DNA: TGTGCCAGCAGCCGACAGGTGGGGAACACTGAAGCTTTCTTT.